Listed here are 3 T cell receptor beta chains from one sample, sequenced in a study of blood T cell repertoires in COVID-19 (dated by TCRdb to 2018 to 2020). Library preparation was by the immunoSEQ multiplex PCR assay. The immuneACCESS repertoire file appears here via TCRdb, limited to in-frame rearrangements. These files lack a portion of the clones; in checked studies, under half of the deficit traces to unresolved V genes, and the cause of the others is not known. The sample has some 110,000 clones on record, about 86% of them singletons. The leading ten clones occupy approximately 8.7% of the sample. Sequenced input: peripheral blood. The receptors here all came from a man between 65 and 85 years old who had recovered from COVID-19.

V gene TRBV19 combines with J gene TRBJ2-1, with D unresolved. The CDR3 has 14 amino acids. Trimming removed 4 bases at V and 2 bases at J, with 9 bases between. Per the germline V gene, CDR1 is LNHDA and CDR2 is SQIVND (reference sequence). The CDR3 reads CASSTAATYNEQFF. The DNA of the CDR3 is TGTGCCAGTAGTACCGCTGCTACCTACAATGAGCAGTTCTTC.

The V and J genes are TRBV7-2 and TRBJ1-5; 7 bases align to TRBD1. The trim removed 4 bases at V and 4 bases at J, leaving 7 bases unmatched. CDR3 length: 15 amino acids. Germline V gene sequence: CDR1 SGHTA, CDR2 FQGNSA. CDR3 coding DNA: TGTGCCAGCAGCTCCGGGACAGCTTTAAATCAGCCCCAGCATTTT. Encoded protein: CASSSGTALNQPQHF.

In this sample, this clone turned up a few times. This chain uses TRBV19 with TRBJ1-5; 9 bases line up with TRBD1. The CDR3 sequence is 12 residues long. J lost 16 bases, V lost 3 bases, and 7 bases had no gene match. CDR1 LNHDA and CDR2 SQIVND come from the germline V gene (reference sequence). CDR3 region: CASSMGGQGEHF. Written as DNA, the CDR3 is TGTGCCAGTAGTATGGGGGGACAGGGAGAACATTTT.